This is a list of T cell receptor beta chains from one sample in a study of blood T cell repertoires in COVID-19. TCRdb keeps only in-frame clones here, not all; method: immunoSEQ multiplex PCR. In the table there are approximately 450,000 clones, around 89% of which are singletons. Sequencing was performed on peripheral blood. The receptor source for this set is a woman in her twenties or thirties with acute or convalescent COVID-19. Both conserved end residues are part of each CDR3. D genes are given only for firm matches. Some rows mark clone size as missing; the rest say once, few, many or name a class of expanded clone.

TRBV6-6,TRBJ1-5,.,.,TGTGCCAGCAGCCATCGAGAAACAGGGCAGCCCCAGCATTTT,CASSHRETGQPQHF
TRBV7-3,TRBJ2-2,.,TRBD2,TGTGCCAGCACCCCGGGTGGGGGGGGCACCGGGGAGCTGTTTTTT,CASTPGGGGTGELFF
TRBV29-1,TRBJ2-3,.,.,TGCAGCGTTGAATTAGCCTCCACAGATACGCAGTATTTT,CSVELASTDTQYF
TRBV30,TRBJ2-3,once,.,TGTGCCTGGAGTCAAAGTTTGGCGGCCGCTAGCACAGATACGCAGTATTTT,CAWSQSLAAASTDTQYF
TRBV4-1,TRBJ2-3,.,.,TGCGCCAGCAGCGCCCGTGGGGGGACGCAGTATTTT,CASSARGGTQYF
TRBV15,TRBJ1-1,.,.,TGTGCCACCAGCAGGCGGACAGTCGGCACTGAAGCTTTCTTT,CATSRRTVGTEAFF
TRBV2,TRBJ1-4,once,.,TGTGCCAGCCATCCCAGGGGAACTAATGAAAAACTGTTTTTT,CASHPRGTNEKLFF
TRBV25-1,TRBJ2-2,few,TRBD1,TGTGCCAGCAGTGAAGACAGGGGGATCACCGGGGAGCTGTTTTTT,CASSEDRGITGELFF
TRBV30,TRBJ2-1,.,.,TGTGCCTGGAGTGTGGAGGGCTACAATGAGCAGTTCTTC,CAWSVEGYNEQFF
TRBV5-1,TRBJ2-7,once,TRBD2,TGCGCCAGCAGCTCTCTCAGACTAGCGGGGGACAGCTCCTACGAGCAGTACTTC,CASSSLRLAGDSSYEQYF
TRBV12-5,TRBJ1-1,.,.,TGTGCTAGTGGCTCCCCGACAGTTGACACTGAAGCTTTCTTT,CASGSPTVDTEAFF
TRBV12-3/TRBV12-4,TRBJ1-5,.,.,TGTGCCAGCAGTTTGGCAGGGCATCAGCCCCAGCATTTT,CASSLAGHQPQHF
TRBV5-6,TRBJ1-2,.,.,TGTGCCAGCAGCTTGGGGACAGCCTATGGCTACACCTTC,CASSLGTAYGYTF
TRBV23-1,TRBJ2-7,.,TRBD1,TGCGCCAGCAGTCATCCGGACAGGGGTGGCGAGCAGTACTTC,CASSHPDRGGEQYF
TRBV7-9,TRBJ1-2,.,.,TGTGCCAGCAGCGAGGACGGGAATGGCTACACCTTC,CASSEDGNGYTF
TRBV30,TRBJ1-3,.,.,TGTGCCTGGAGTGTAGGTCAAACCGCGGGTCTACATTTT,CAWSVGQTAGLHF
TRBV7-8,TRBJ2-2,.,.,TGTGCCAGCAGCTTAGATTCATACACCGGGGAGCTGTTTTTT,CASSLDSYTGELFF
TRBV6-5,TRBJ1-1,once,.,TGTGCCAGCAGAAGAGCATCGGGACACGACACTGAAGCTTTCTTT,CASRRASGHDTEAFF
TRBV19,TRBJ2-1,.,.,TGTGCCAGTAGTGATGACTGGGAGGGGGGATCCTACAATGAGCAGTTCTTC,CASSDDWEGGSYNEQFF
TRBV3-1/TRBV3-2,TRBJ2-3,.,.,TGTGCCAGCAGCCAAAGGGGAGATACGCAGTATTTT,CASSQRGDTQYF
TRBV28,TRBJ2-7,.,TRBD1,TGTGCCAGCAGTAACGCCGGGACAGGGTCCTACGAGCAGTACTTC,CASSNAGTGSYEQYF
TRBV25-1,TRBJ2-1,.,.,TGTGCCAGCAGTGAATGGAGTGAGCAGTTCTTC,CASSEWSEQFF
TRBV5-4,TRBJ2-5,.,TRBD2,TGTGCCAGCAGCTTTAGACTAGCGGGGGCAGAGACCCAGTACTTC,CASSFRLAGAETQYF
TRBV2,TRBJ1-6,few,.,TGTGCCAGCAGGGGGCTGGTTGTAAAGGGTTCACCCCTCCACTTT,CASRGLVVKGSPLHF
TRBV11-2,TRBJ2-7,.,.,TGTGCCAGCAGCTTAGGGCAGGGCGCCCACGAGCAGTACTTC,CASSLGQGAHEQYF
TRBV18,TRBJ1-5,.,TRBD1,TGTGCCAGCGCAGGGGGCCCTGGTGGTTTGGCCCAGCATTTT,CASAGGPGGLAQHF
TRBV27,TRBJ2-5,once,TRBD2,TGTGCCAGCACCTTCCCCGGGCGGGGGGGCCTAGAGACCCAGTACTTC,CASTFPGRGGLETQYF
TRBV7-9,TRBJ1-2,.,TRBD1,TGTGCCAGCAGCCCGGGACAGGGTCGGAACTATGGCTACACCTTC,CASSPGQGRNYGYTF
TRBV7-2,TRBJ1-3,.,.,TGTGCCAGCAGTCTCCAGTCCTTCCTCTCTGGAAACACCATATATTTT,CASSLQSFLSGNTIYF
TRBV2,TRBJ1-4,.,.,TGTGCCAGCAGTGGAGCGGCAGGGAATGAAAAACTGTTTTTT,CASSGAAGNEKLFF
TRBV27,TRBJ2-7,once,.,TGTGCCAGCAGCCCAAGGGGAAGGGTTGTCGAGCAGTACTTC,CASSPRGRVVEQYF
TRBV6-5,TRBJ2-1,.,TRBD1,TGTGCCAGCAGCCGTGACAGGGGCTCCTACAATGAGCAGTTCTTC,CASSRDRGSYNEQFF
TRBV5-6,TRBJ2-2,.,.,TGTGCCAGCAGCTTGCCGGCAGGAAGTGAGTACACCGGGGAGCTGTTTTTT,CASSLPAGSEYTGELFF
TRBV18,TRBJ2-7,.,.,TGTGCCAGCTCATCTACAGGCTACGAGCAGTACTTC,CASSSTGYEQYF
TRBV7-9,TRBJ1-4,.,TRBD1,TGTGCCAGCAGCCGCGGACAGGGACCATTGAAAGGACTGTTTTTT,CASSRGQGPLKGLFF
TRBV6-1,TRBJ2-3,.,.,TGTGCCAGCAGTGAAGGGGGCTCTACCACAGATACGCAGTATTTT,CASSEGGSTTDTQYF
TRBV7-3,TRBJ2-1,.,TRBD2,TGTGCCAGCAGCTTAACCGCGGGGGTCGGTGAGCAGTTCTTC,CASSLTAGVGEQFF
TRBV5-4,TRBJ2-3,.,.,TGTGCCAGCAGGAACAGGGGCACAGATACGCAGTATTTT,CASRNRGTDTQYF
TRBV18,TRBJ2-7,.,TRBD1,TGTGCCAGCTCACCGCCGACAGGGGTGTTTGGAACCTACGAGCAGTACTTC,CASSPPTGVFGTYEQYF
TRBV24-1,TRBJ2-1,.,.,TGTGCCACCAGTGACTCCAGGACTGCGAGTTTTATCAATGAGCAGTTCTTC,CATSDSRTASFINEQFF